This T cell receptor (beta chain) is drawn from a study of blood T cell repertoires in COVID-19. Study-level background: From T cells, B-cell-depleted T cells, or PBMCs came the material, which was cDNA or gDNA.

Germline V lookup: CDR1 MGHRA, CDR2 YSYEKL. The CDR3 sequence is 15 residues long. Deletions cut 1 base from V and 3 bases from J, with 11 bases between. In the authors' workflow: Nucleated cell number was recorded as an estimate derived from reference gene primer amplification. Sequencing was performed with immunoSEQ multiplex PCR; in TCRdb, only in-frame clones are kept and a portion is missing. V, J and clone size are those of that table, while D and trimming were read from the DNA. This sample carries fewer than 300,000 clones, roughly 93% of them seen once, and the ten largest clones take about 2.1%. Participants' reported clinical history set cohort assignment.

The sample consisted of PBMCs or T cells enriched from blood (not recorded which). This rearrangement joins TRBV4-1 to TRBJ2-3, with a weak D call TRBD1 (5 bases). The clonotype was recovered from a woman in her 40s with acute COVID-19. CDR3 nucleotide sequence: TGCGCCAGCAGCCAAGGCCAGGGAAAGACAGATACGCAGTATTTT. Protein sequence: CASSQGQGKTDTQYF.